This section outlines one TCR beta chain sequence together with its context. The target antigen is unknown. This entry is derived from a study of CD8 T cells in Susac syndrome. In the study overall: Treatment status at blood draw for the Susac syndrome patients was therapy-naive, corticosteroids, or intravenous immunoglobulin alone. Findings and limits, study-wide: An acknowledgment was made by the study that its TCR sequencing and HLA analysis involved relatively few individuals.

The authors reverse transcribed roughly 0.5 to 1 ug RNA with random hexamers. TCRdb processed the immunoSEQ multiplex PCR reads anew with MiXCR; each CDR3 protein has one entry. This sample has 75,000 to 80,000 distinct CDR3 sequences; around 94% occur once, and the top ten carry 0.52%. Negative isolation yielded CD4+ and CD8+ T cells, and FACS enriched TEMRA cells. This CDR3 contains 13 residues. V lost 5 bases and J lost 2, with 9 bases in between. From germline, CDR1 is LNHDA and CDR2 SQIVND (reference sequence). Sequencing used CD8+ T cells from PBMCs. This chain uses TRBV19 with TRBJ2-5; D is perhaps TRBD1 or TRBD2 (5 bases each). The source is a human donor with Susac syndrome. CDR3 protein: CASSWDGQETQYF. In DNA form, the CDR3 reads TGTGCCAGTAGTTGGGACGGGCAAGAGACCCAGTACTTC.